This is a list of T cell receptor beta chains from one sample in a study of beta chain features in type 1 diabetes. Produced via immunoSEQ multiplex PCR; TCRdb's table is partial and in-frame only. The sample contains about 160,000 clones, 6.5% to 8.5% of which appear only once. Sequencing was carried out using central memory CD4+ T cells from blood. Receptors originate from a woman aged 18-29 years with type 1 diabetes. CDR3s include the opening cysteine and the closing phenylalanine or tryptophan. Clone size appears in some rows only: once, few, many, or a class for an expanded clone.

v_call: TRBV7-8
j_call: TRBJ2-5
clone_size: -
cdr3_length: 15
cdr3_aa: CASSYRDTHQETQYF

v_call: TRBV11-2
j_call: TRBJ2-7
clone_size: -
cdr3_length: 15
cdr3_aa: CASSRLAGGLSEQYF

v_call: TRBV5-6
j_call: TRBJ2-5
clone_size: few
cdr3_length: 16
cdr3_aa: CASSLARLAAEETQYF

v_call: TRBV27
j_call: TRBJ1-2
clone_size: few
cdr3_length: 16
cdr3_aa: CASSAHAGTGDYGYTF

v_call: TRBV7-2
j_call: TRBJ1-2
clone_size: few
cdr3_length: 16
cdr3_aa: CASSLQLSNRDYGYTF

v_call: TRBV9
j_call: TRBJ2-3
clone_size: -
cdr3_length: 15
cdr3_aa: CASSVGQGASDTQYF

v_call: TRBV7-9
j_call: TRBJ1-5
clone_size: few
cdr3_length: 17
cdr3_aa: CASSSDPLDRNNQPQHF

v_call: TRBV7-6
j_call: TRBJ1-5
clone_size: few
cdr3_length: 16
cdr3_aa: CASSLSGQLGNQPQHF

v_call: TRBV27
j_call: TRBJ2-7
clone_size: few
cdr3_length: 14
cdr3_aa: CASSFDTGGYEQYF

v_call: TRBV5-6
j_call: TRBJ1-5
clone_size: few
cdr3_length: 13
cdr3_aa: CASSLSPEEPQHF

v_call: TRBV7-2
j_call: TRBJ2-1
clone_size: -
cdr3_length: 12
cdr3_aa: CASSLRGGEQFF

v_call: TRBV2
j_call: TRBJ1-6
clone_size: few
cdr3_length: 11
cdr3_aa: CASSVYSPLHF

v_call: TRBV7-2
j_call: TRBJ1-2
clone_size: few
cdr3_length: 15
cdr3_aa: CASSSDTTGNYGYTF

v_call: TRBV11-1
j_call: TRBJ2-1
clone_size: few
cdr3_length: 16
cdr3_aa: CASSRLATGPYNEQFF

v_call: TRBV5-1
j_call: TRBJ2-5
clone_size: few
cdr3_length: 14
cdr3_aa: CASSLVLAQETQYF

v_call: TRBV5-6
j_call: TRBJ1-5
clone_size: -
cdr3_length: 14
cdr3_aa: CASSLAGINQPQHF

v_call: TRBV27
j_call: TRBJ1-6
clone_size: many
cdr3_length: 12
cdr3_aa: CASSPPGAPLHF

v_call: TRBV5-6
j_call: TRBJ2-5
clone_size: -
cdr3_length: 13
cdr3_aa: CASSFGRGETQYF

v_call: TRBV19
j_call: TRBJ2-2
clone_size: few
cdr3_length: 15
cdr3_aa: CASRGQQGATGELFF

v_call: TRBV18
j_call: TRBJ1-5
clone_size: many
cdr3_length: 13
cdr3_aa: CASSPGQDQPQHF

v_call: TRBV9
j_call: TRBJ1-1
clone_size: -
cdr3_length: 13
cdr3_aa: CASSARPSGVAFF

v_call: TRBV27
j_call: TRBJ1-5
clone_size: -
cdr3_length: 15
cdr3_aa: CASSLRSEGGQPQHF

v_call: TRBV5-1
j_call: TRBJ2-1
clone_size: -
cdr3_length: 14
cdr3_aa: CASSSGSSHDEQFF

v_call: TRBV7-2
j_call: TRBJ2-2
clone_size: few
cdr3_length: 14
cdr3_aa: CASSRGTNTGELFF

v_call: TRBV5-1
j_call: TRBJ2-3
clone_size: -
cdr3_length: 14
cdr3_aa: CASSLRTDSDTQYF

v_call: TRBV7-2
j_call: TRBJ2-3
clone_size: -
cdr3_length: 15
cdr3_aa: CASGSGSGMGDTQYF

v_call: TRBV27
j_call: TRBJ1-5
clone_size: few
cdr3_length: 14
cdr3_aa: CASSLSNSQQPQHF

v_call: TRBV5-6
j_call: TRBJ1-2
clone_size: -
cdr3_length: 15
cdr3_aa: CASSFPGAETYGYTF

v_call: TRBV6-5
j_call: TRBJ2-3
clone_size: many
cdr3_length: 12
cdr3_aa: CASSHREDTQYF

v_call: TRBV7-2
j_call: TRBJ2-7
clone_size: -
cdr3_length: 14
cdr3_aa: CASLRDRVSGEQYF

v_call: TRBV7-2
j_call: TRBJ2-7
clone_size: -
cdr3_length: 14
cdr3_aa: CASSLDLQSYEQYF

v_call: TRBV29-1
j_call: TRBJ1-5
clone_size: -
cdr3_length: 12
cdr3_aa: CSVEQGNQPQHF

v_call: TRBV6-1
j_call: TRBJ2-2
clone_size: -
cdr3_length: 14
cdr3_aa: CASSLALNTGELFF

v_call: TRBV5-4
j_call: TRBJ1-2
clone_size: many
cdr3_length: 12
cdr3_aa: CASSPGQGGYTF

v_call: TRBV7-2
j_call: TRBJ2-2
clone_size: few
cdr3_length: 14
cdr3_aa: CASRSRVGTGELFF

v_call: TRBV15
j_call: TRBJ1-5
clone_size: -
cdr3_length: 14
cdr3_aa: CATSRDPLQGPQHF

v_call: TRBV5-1
j_call: TRBJ2-5
clone_size: -
cdr3_length: 15
cdr3_aa: CASSLFQAGGETQYF

v_call: TRBV25-1
j_call: TRBJ2-3
clone_size: few
cdr3_length: 12
cdr3_aa: CASSEGGYTQYF